The rows below give T cell receptor beta chains drawn from one sample of a study of blood T cells in healthy people across ages. Via MiXCR, TCRdb re-called the 5' RACE reads, giving one row per CDR3 protein. The sample has about 400,000 distinct CDR3 sequences, approximately 52% seen once. The sample consisted of blood. These receptors were taken from a man aged 55 to 70 in good health. CDR3s include the opening cysteine and the closing phenylalanine or tryptophan. A D gene is named only where the DNA matches it firmly. Clone size, where shown, is once, few, many, or a class for clones that have expanded.

D	V	size	J	DNA	CDR3
-	TRBV12-3/TRBV12-4	-	TRBJ1-5	TGTGCCAGCAGGCAGGGAATTGGGAATCAGCCCCAGCATTTT	CASRQGIGNQPQHF
-	TRBV12-3/TRBV12-4	-	TRBJ2-3	TGTGCCAGCAGTGTATATCGGGGGGATACGCAGTATTTT	CASSVYRGDTQYF
TRBD1	TRBV27	-	TRBJ2-3	TGTGCCAGCAGTTCCCGGGACAGGGGGCGAGATACGCAGTATTTT	CASSSRDRGRDTQYF
-	TRBV6-2/TRBV6-3	many	TRBJ2-3	TGTGCCAGCAGACAGGACTTAAACCCCACAGATACGCAGTATTTT	CASRQDLNPTDTQYF
TRBD2	TRBV7-2	-	TRBJ2-3	TGTGCCAGCAGCTTCAGCGGGAGACCAGATACGCAGTATTTT	CASSFSGRPDTQYF
TRBD1	TRBV7-9	-	TRBJ1-1	TGTGCCAGCTTCCGACAGGGGGCGGGGAACACTGAAGCTTTCTTT	CASFRQGAGNTEAFF
-	TRBV20-1	-	TRBJ1-3	TGCAGTGCTAGGGACCCAGGCTCTGGAAACACCATATATTTT	CSARDPGSGNTIYF
TRBD1	TRBV27	-	TRBJ2-5	TGTGCCAGTTCAAAACGGGCGGCAGGGGGCCTTGGGGAGCAGTACTTC	CASSKRAAGGLGEQYF
-	TRBV5-1	-	TRBJ2-1	TGCGCCAGCAGCTCCGGACAAGAGGCGAATGAGCAGTTCTTC	CASSSGQEANEQFF
-	TRBV28	-	TRBJ2-2	TGTGCCAGCAGTTGGCGTCCCGGGGAGCTGTTTTTT	CASSWRPGELFF
-	TRBV3-1	-	TRBJ2-7	TGTGCCAGCAGCCAAGATCAGGCTCGGGGAGGCGAGCAGTACTTC	CASSQDQARGGEQYF
TRBD2	TRBV6-2/TRBV6-3	-	TRBJ2-3	TGTGCCAGCAGTTACGGGGTAGCGGGGGGCACAGATACGCAGTATTTT	CASSYGVAGGTDTQYF
TRBD1	TRBV7-9	-	TRBJ2-3	TGTGCCAGCAGCCAGGACAGGCTAGATACGCAGTATTTT	CASSQDRLDTQYF
-	TRBV29-1	once	TRBJ1-1	TGCAGCGTCGGGTCAGAAGTGGCTTTCTTT	CSVGSEVAFF
TRBD2	TRBV20-1	-	TRBJ2-7	TGCAGTGCTAGCGGGAGGTCTGGGGAGCAGTACTTC	CSASGRSGEQYF
-	TRBV6-2/TRBV6-3	few	TRBJ2-6	TGTGCCAGCATAATGAGGTCTGGGGCCAACGTCCTGACTTTC	CASIMRSGANVLTF
-	TRBV21-1	-	TRBJ2-7	TGTGCCAGCAGCAAACCGACAGGGACCTACGAGCAGTACTTC	CASSKPTGTYEQYF
TRBD2	TRBV6-2/TRBV6-3	few	TRBJ2-7	TGTGCCAGCAGACAACTCAAGACTAGCGGGGGCTCCTACGAGCAGTACTTC	CASRQLKTSGGSYEQYF
-	TRBV7-8	-	TRBJ1-1	TGTGCCAGCAGCCACAGCCGGAGAAGGCGCACTGAAGCTTTCTTT	CASSHSRRRRTEAFF
-	TRBV7-2	-	TRBJ2-1	TGTGCCAGCAGCGCGCCGGGACCCCCTCGGGATGAGCAGTTCTTC	CASSAPGPPRDEQFF
TRBD2	TRBV24-1	-	TRBJ2-1	TGTGCCACCAGTGACTCTCTAGCGGGAGAAGTCCATGAGCAGTTCTTC	CATSDSLAGEVHEQFF
-	TRBV27	once	TRBJ2-3	TGTGCCAGCAGTTTGGGGGGGCCACCCACAGATACGCAGTATTTT	CASSLGGPPTDTQYF
TRBD2	TRBV28	-	TRBJ2-1	TGTGCCAGCATCCTAAGCGGGGGGGACTACAATGAGCGGTTCTTC	CASILSGGDYNERFF
-	TRBV10-2	-	TRBJ2-4	TGCGCCAGCAGTGAGTCGAGTACAGGAAACATTCAGTACTTC	CASSESSTGNIQYF
-	TRBV5-6	-	TRBJ2-5	TGTGCCAGCAGCTCCCAACAGGGTTACCAAGAGACCCAGTACTTC	CASSSQQGYQETQYF
-	TRBV28	-	TRBJ2-1	TGTGCCAGCAGTTCCGGATCCAATGAGCAGTTCTTC	CASSSGSNEQFF
TRBD2	TRBV29-1	-	TRBJ2-7	TGCAGCGCGGGACTAGCGGGATCCTACGAGCAGTACTTC	CSAGLAGSYEQYF
TRBD1	TRBV7-2	-	TRBJ2-7	TGTGCCAGCAGCCGAGGGGGCCCGGGCTCCTACGAGCAGTACTTC	CASSRGGPGSYEQYF
-	TRBV3-1	-	TRBJ1-1	TGTGCCAGCAGCCAAGGAGAGGATACAGCAGAAGCTTTCTTT	CASSQGEDTAEAFF
TRBD2	TRBV7-6	-	TRBJ2-1	TGTGCCAGCAGCTCCCTCAGCGGGAGGGCTATGGGGGAGCAGTTCTTC	CASSSLSGRAMGEQFF
-	TRBV5-1	once	TRBJ2-3	TGCGCCAGCGGCGACACAGGCGAATACACAGATACGCAGTATTTT	CASGDTGEYTDTQYF
TRBD1	TRBV18	-	TRBJ2-1	TGTGCCAGCTCACACCTTGACAGGGTAACCTACAATGAGCAGTTCTTC	CASSHLDRVTYNEQFF
TRBD2	TRBV7-2	-	TRBJ2-3	TGTGCCAGCAGCTTAGATGGTTCCGGGGGGACGTGGGGGCAGTATTTT	CASSLDGSGGTWGQYF
TRBD1	TRBV10-3	-	TRBJ1-2	TGTGCCATCAGAAGGGACAGCGAGGATGGCTACACCTTC	CAIRRDSEDGYTF
TRBD2	TRBV20-1	-	TRBJ2-1	TGCAGTGCTAGAGTCAGCGGGGGGCGGAATGAGCAGTTCTTC	CSARVSGGRNEQFF
-	TRBV7-9	-	TRBJ1-2	TGTGCCAGCAGCGCAGGGCCCCACGGCGGCTACACCTTC	CASSAGPHGGYTF
-	TRBV20-1	-	TRBJ2-5	TGCAGTGCTAACCTCCTAGCGACGGTACAAGAGACCCAGTACTTC	CSANLLATVQETQYF
TRBD2	TRBV7-9	-	TRBJ2-5	TGTGCCAGCAGCTCCCCTAGCGGGGGGGCCAAAGGGACCCAGTACTTC	CASSSPSGGAKGTQYF
-	TRBV20-1	once	TRBJ2-7	TGCAGCGGACAGGAGGGGAGCTACGAGCAGTACTTC	CSGQEGSYEQYF
TRBD2	TRBV12-3/TRBV12-4	-	TRBJ2-5	TGTGCCAGCAGATTAGCGGGGTCTTTCTGCAATGAGCAGTACTTC	CASRLAGSFCNEQYF
-	TRBV24-1	few	TRBJ2-3	TGTGCCACAGGGCCATTGGGGCCGCAGTATTTT	CATGPLGPQYF
-	TRBV29-1	many	TRBJ2-7	TGCAGCGTTGCAGGGGACTCCTACGAGCAGTACTTC	CSVAGDSYEQYF
TRBD2	TRBV20-1	-	TRBJ2-5	TGCAGTGCAGCTACTAGCGGGCTGGAGACCCAGTACTTC	CSAATSGLETQYF
TRBD2	TRBV4-2	-	TRBJ2-1	TGTGCCAGCAGCCAACAGGGACTAGCGGGTAATGAGCAGTTCTTC	CASSQQGLAGNEQFF
TRBD2	TRBV5-1	few	TRBJ2-7	TGCGCCAGCAGGAGCCTAGCGGGAGGAGAGCAGTACTTC	CASRSLAGGEQYF
-	TRBV5-1	few	TRBJ2-5	TGCGCCAGCAGCAAGCGTGAGTCAAAGACCCAGTACTTC	CASSKRESKTQYF
TRBD1	TRBV6-2/TRBV6-3	-	TRBJ2-6	TGTGCCAGCAGTTACTCGGTACAGGGGGCCTTCTCTGGGGCCAACGTCCTGACTTTC	CASSYSVQGAFSGANVLTF
-	TRBV4-2	-	TRBJ2-1	TGTGCCAGCAGCCCCCCCGTGGCCCCCTACAATGAGCAGTTCTTC	CASSPPVAPYNEQFF
-	TRBV7-9	few	TRBJ2-6	TGTGCCACGGGCTCTGGGGCCAACGTCCTGACTTTC	CATGSGANVLTF
-	TRBV7-2	-	TRBJ2-3	TGTGCCAGCAGCCCCCTCGGGGGAGGCATAATCACAGATACGCAGTATTTT	CASSPLGGGIITDTQYF
-	TRBV7-3	-	TRBJ2-1	TGTGCCAGCAGCTTAATGGGGGGGGGGCCCGATGAGCAGTTCTTC	CASSLMGGGPDEQFF